The clone carrying this T cell receptor (beta chain) has a handful of counts. The method was immunoSEQ multiplex PCR; TCRdb's version includes in-frame clones alone and lacks a portion of them. The data show about 200,000 clones, 70% to 90% seen once. This specimen belongs to a study of blood T cell repertoires in COVID-19. Turning to the study itself: There were acute and convalescent COVID-19 samples, and they came from the United States, Italy and Spain.

The CDR3 sequence is 13 residues long. V was clipped by 1 base and J by 6 bases, with 6 bases between them. The sequencing input was peripheral blood. The chain recombines TRBV12-3 or TRBV12-4 with TRBJ2-2; D gene uncertain. The clonotype originates from a man aged 45-65 years with acute or convalescent COVID-19. CDR3 residues: CASSLVVAGELFF. CDR3 coding DNA: TGTGCCAGCAGTTTAGTGGTAGCCGGGGAGCTGTTTTTT.